This T cell receptor (beta chain) was identified in a study of blood T cell repertoires in COVID-19. TCRdb keeps only in-frame clones here, not all; method: immunoSEQ multiplex PCR. The table lists hundreds of thousands of clones, about 80% of them singletons, with about 4.8% in the top ten. The CDR3 extends over 13 amino acids. The germline CDR1 and CDR2 sequences are SGHAT and FQNNGV. The trim removed 4 bases at V and 4 bases at J, leaving 3 bases unmatched. The chain has TRBV11-2 and TRBJ2-7; 8 bases are a match to TRBD1. The sequencing sample was made of PBMCs or T cells enriched from blood (not recorded which). This sequence was found in a woman between 50 and 59 years old who had been exposed to COVID-19. The CDR3 nucleotides are TGTGCCAGCAGCTCAGGGGGCCGTTACGAGCAGTACTTC. Its protein product is CASSSGGRYEQYF.